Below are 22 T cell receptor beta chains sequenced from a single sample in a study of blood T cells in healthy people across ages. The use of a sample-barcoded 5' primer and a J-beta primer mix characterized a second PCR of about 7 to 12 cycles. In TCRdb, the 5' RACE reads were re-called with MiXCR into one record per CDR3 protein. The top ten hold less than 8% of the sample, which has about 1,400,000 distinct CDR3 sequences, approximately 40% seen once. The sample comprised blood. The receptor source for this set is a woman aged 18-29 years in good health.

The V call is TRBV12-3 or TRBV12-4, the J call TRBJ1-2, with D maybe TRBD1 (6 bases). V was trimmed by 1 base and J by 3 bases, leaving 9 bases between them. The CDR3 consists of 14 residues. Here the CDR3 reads CASSLGTAYYGYTF. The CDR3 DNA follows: TGTGCCAGCAGTTTAGGGACAGCTTACTATGGCTACACCTTC.

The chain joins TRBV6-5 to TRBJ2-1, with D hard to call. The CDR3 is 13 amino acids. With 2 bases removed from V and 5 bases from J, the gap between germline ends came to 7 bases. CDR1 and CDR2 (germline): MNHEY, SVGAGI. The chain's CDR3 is CASSYGRNNEQFF. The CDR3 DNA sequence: TGTGCCAGCAGTTACGGCAGAAACAATGAGCAGTTCTTC.

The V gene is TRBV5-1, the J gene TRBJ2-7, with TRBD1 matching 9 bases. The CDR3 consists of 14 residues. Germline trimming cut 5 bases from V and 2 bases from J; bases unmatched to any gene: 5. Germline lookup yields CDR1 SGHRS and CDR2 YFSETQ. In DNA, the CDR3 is TGCGCCAGCAGACAGGGGGCCATAACCTACGAGCAGTACTTC. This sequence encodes CASRQGAITYEQYF.

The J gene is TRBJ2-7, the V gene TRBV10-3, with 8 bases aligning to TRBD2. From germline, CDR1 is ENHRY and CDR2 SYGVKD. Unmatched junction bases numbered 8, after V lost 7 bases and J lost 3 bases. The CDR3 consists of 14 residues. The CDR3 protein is CAITALAGGYEQYF. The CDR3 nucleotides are TGTGCCATCACCGCTTTGGCGGGGGGCTACGAGCAGTACTTC.

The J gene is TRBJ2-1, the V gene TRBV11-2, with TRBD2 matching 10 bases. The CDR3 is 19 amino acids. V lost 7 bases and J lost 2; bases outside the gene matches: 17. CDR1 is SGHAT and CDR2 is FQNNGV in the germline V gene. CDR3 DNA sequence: TGTGCCAGCACCCAGTCCACCTCTAGCGGGAGCCAGCCCTACAATGAGCAGTTCTTC. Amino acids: CASTQSTSSGSQPYNEQFF.

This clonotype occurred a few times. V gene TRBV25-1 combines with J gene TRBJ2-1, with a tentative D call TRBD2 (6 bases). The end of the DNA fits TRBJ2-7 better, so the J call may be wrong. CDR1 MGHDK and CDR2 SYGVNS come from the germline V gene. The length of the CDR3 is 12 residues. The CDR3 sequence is CASKREYNEQYF. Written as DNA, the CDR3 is TGTGCCAGCAAACGGGAGTACAATGAGCAGTACTTC.

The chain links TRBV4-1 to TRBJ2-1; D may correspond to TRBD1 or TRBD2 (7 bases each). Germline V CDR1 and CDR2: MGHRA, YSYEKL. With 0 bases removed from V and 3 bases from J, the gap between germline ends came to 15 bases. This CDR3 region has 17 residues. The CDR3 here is CASSQDVGRGGYNEQFF. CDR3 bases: TGCGCCAGCAGCCAAGATGTTGGCAGGGGGGGCTACAATGAGCAGTTCTTC.

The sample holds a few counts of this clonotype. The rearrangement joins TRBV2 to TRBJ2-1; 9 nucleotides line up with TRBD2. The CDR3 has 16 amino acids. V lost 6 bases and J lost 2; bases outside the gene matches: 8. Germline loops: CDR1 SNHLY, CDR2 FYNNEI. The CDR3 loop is CASSDLGLAPYNEQFF. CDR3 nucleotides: TGTGCCAGCAGCGATTTGGGACTAGCACCCTACAATGAGCAGTTCTTC.

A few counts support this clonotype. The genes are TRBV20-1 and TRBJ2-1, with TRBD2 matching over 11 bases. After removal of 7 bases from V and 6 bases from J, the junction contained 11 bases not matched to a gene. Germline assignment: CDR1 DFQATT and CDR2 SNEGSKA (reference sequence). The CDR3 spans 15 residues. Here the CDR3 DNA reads TGCAGTGAGGCTAGCGGGGGGCCGCTGCCCAATGAGCAGTTCTTC. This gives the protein CSEASGGPLPNEQFF.

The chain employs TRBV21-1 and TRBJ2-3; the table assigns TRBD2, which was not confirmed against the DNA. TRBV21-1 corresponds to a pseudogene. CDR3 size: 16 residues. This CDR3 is CASSKAEREVTDTQYF. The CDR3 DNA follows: TGTGCCAGCAGCAAAGCTGAGCGGGAGGTCACAGATACGCAGTATTTT.

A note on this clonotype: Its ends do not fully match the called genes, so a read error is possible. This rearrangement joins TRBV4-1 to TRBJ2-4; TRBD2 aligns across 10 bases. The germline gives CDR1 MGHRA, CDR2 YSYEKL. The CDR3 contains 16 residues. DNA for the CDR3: TGCGCCAGCAGCCAACCGAGCGGGGGGGCCAAAAGCATTCAGTACTTC. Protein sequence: CASSQPSGGAKSIQYF.

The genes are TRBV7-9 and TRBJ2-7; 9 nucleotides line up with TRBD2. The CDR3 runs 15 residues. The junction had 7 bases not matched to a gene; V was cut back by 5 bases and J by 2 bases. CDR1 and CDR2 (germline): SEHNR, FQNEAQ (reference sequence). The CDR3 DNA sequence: TGTGCCAGCAGCCTACTAGCGGGTTTGACCTACGAGCAGTACTTC. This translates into CASSLLAGLTYEQYF.

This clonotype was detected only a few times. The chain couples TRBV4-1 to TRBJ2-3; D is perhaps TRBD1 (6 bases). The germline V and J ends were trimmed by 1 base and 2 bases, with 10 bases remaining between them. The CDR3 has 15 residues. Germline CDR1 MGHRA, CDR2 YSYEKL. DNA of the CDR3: TGCGCCAGCAGCCAAGGACACAGGGACACAGATACGCAGTATTTT. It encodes CASSQGHRDTDTQYF.

As DNA, the CDR3 is TGCAGTGCTAGTCTACCCACCTCCTACAATGAGCAGTTCTTC. This encodes CSASLPTSYNEQFF. The rearrangement links TRBV20-1 to TRBJ2-1; D remains unclear. The CDR3 has 14 amino acids. Germline CDR1 DFQATT, CDR2 SNEGSKA (reference sequence). Trimming removed 3 bases at V and 0 bases at J, with 9 bases between.

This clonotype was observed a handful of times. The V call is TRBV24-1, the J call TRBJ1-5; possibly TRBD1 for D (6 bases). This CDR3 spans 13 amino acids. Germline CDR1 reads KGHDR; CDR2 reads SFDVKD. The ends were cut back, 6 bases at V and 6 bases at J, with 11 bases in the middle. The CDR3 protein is CATSPGAGQPQHF. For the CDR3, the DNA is TGTGCCACCAGTCCGGGGGCGGGTCAGCCCCAGCATTTT.

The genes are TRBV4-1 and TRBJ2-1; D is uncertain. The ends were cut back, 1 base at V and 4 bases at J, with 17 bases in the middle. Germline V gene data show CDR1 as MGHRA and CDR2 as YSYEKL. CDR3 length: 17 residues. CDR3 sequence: CASSQGTAGGVYNEQFF. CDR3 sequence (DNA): TGCGCCAGCAGCCAAGGGACCGCAGGTGGGGTTTACAATGAGCAGTTCTTC.

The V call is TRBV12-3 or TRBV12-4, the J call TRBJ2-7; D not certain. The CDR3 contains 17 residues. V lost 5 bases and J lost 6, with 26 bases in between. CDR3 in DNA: TGTGCCAGCAGTCTTACCCGGGCGGCTGACAAGGGCGGCGAGCAGTACGTC. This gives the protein CASSLTRAADKGGEQYV.

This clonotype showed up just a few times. The chain's CDR3 is CSAYPRSQGGTTFYGYTF. DNA for the CDR3: TGCAGTGCCTATCCACGCAGTCAGGGTGGGACTACTTTCTATGGCTACACCTTC. The V gene is TRBV20-1, the J gene TRBJ1-2; weak D call: TRBD1 (5 bases). The germline V gene has CDR1 DFQATT and CDR2 SNEGSKA (reference sequence). With 6 bases removed from V and 4 bases from J, the gap between germline ends came to 30 bases. The CDR3 contains 18 residues.

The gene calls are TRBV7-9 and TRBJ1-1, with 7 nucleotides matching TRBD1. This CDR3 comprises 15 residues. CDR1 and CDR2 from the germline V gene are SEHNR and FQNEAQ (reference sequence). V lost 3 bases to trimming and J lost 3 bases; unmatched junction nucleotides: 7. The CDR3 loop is CASSFRQGVDTEAFF. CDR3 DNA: TGTGCCAGCAGCTTCCGACAGGGCGTTGACACTGAAGCTTTCTTT.

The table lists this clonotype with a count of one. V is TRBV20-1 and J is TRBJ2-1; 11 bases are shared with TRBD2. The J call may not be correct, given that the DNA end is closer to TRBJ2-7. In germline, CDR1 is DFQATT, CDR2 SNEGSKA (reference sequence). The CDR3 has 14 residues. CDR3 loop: CSAPGLADYNEQYF. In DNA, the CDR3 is TGCAGTGCCCCGGGACTAGCGGATTACAATGAGCAGTACTTC.

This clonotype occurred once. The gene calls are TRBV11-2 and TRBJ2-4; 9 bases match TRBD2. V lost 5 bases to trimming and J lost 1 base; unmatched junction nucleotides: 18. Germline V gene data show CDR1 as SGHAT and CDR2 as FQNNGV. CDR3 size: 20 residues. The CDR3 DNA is TGTGCCAGCAGCGTAGGGCTCGCGGTAGCGGGAGTAGCGGCCAAAAACATTCAGTACTTC. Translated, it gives CASSVGLAVAGVAAKNIQYF.

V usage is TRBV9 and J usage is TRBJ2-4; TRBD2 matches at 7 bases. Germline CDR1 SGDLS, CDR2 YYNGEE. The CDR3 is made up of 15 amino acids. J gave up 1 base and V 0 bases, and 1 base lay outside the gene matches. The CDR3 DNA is TGTGCCAGCAGCGTAGGGGGGGGTGCCAAAAACATTCAGTACTTC. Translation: CASSVGGGAKNIQYF. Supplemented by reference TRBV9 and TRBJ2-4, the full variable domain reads DSGVTQTPKHLITATGQRVTLRCSPRSGDLSVYWYQQSLDQGLQFLIQYYNGEERAKGNILERFSAQQFPDLHSELNLSSLELGDSALYFCASSVGGGAKNIQYFGAGTRLSVL.